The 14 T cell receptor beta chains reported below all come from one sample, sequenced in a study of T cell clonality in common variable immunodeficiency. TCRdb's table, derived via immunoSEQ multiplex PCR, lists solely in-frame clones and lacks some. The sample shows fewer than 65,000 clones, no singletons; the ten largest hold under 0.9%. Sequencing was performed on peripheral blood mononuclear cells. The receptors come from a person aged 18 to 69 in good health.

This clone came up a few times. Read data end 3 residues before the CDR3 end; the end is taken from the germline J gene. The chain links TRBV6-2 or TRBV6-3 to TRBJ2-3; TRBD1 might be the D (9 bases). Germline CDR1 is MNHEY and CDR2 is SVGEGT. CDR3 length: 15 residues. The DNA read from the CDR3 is TGTGCCAGCAGCTTAGCGGGACAGGGCAATCAGCCG. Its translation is CASSLAGQGNQP. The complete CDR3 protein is CASSLAGQGNQPQYF.

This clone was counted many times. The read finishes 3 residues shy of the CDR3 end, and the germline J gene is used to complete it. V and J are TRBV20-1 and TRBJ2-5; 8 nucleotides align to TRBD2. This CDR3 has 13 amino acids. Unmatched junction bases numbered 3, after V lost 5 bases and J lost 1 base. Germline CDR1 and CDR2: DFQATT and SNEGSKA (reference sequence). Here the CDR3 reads CSAGRGGQETQYF. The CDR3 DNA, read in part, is TGCAGTGCTGGTCGGGGGGGCCAAGAGACC.

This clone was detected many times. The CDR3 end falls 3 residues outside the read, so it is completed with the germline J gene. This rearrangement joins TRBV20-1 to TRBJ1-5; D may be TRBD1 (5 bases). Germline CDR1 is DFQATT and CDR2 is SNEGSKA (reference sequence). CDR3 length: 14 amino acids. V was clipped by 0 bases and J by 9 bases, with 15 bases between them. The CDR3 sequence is CSARDRGYFRPQHF. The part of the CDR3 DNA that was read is TGCAGTGCTAGAGATCGGGGGTATTTTCGGCCC.

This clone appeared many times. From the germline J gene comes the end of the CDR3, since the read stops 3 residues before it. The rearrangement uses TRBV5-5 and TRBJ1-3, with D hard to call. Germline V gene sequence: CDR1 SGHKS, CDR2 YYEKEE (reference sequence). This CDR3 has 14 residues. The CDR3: CASSLEDSRLTIYF. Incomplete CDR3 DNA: TGTGCCAGCAGCTTGGAGGACTCTCGATTAACC.

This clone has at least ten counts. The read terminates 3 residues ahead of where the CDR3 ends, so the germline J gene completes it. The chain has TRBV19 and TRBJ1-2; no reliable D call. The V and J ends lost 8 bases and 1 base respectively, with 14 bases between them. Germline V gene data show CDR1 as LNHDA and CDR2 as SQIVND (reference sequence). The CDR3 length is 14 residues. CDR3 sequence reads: CASHAPGLNYGYTF. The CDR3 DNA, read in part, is TGTGCCAGTCATGCGCCAGGACTTAACTATGGC.

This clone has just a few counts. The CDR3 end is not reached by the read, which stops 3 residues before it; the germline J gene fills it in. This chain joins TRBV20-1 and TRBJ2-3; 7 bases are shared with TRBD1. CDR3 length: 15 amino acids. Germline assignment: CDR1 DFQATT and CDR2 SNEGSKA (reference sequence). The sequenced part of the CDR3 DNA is TGCAGTGCTAGATCTTTGACAGGGTCGGAAAAGACG. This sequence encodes CSARSLTGSEKT. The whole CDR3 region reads CSARSLTGSEKTQYF.

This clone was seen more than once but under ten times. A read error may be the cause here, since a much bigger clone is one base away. The CDR3 is CASSSGQGPYSSYNSPLFF. The covered CDR3 bases are TGCGCCAGCAGCTCGGGACAGGGTCCTTACAGCTCCTATAATTCACCA. V usage is TRBV5-1 and J usage is TRBJ1-4, with 9 nucleotides matching TRBD1. The read is 3 residues too short to cover the CDR3 end, so that end is filled in from the germline J gene. The CDR3 covers 19 residues. Germline CDR1 SGHRS, CDR2 YFSETQ.

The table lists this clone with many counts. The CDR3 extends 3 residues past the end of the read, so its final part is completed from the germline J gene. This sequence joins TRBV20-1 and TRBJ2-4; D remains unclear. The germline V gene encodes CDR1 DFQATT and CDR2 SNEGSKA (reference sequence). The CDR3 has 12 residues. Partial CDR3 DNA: TGCAGTGCTCCCCCATCTAGGCAGCCT. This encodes CSAPPSRQP. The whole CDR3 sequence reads CSAPPSRQPQYF.

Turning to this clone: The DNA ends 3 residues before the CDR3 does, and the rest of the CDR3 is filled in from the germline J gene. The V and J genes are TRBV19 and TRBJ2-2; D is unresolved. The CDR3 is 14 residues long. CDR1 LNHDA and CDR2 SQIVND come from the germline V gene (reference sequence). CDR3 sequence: CASSPQVTNEKLFF. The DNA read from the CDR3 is TGTGCCAGTAGTCCTCAAGTTACTAATGAAAAG.

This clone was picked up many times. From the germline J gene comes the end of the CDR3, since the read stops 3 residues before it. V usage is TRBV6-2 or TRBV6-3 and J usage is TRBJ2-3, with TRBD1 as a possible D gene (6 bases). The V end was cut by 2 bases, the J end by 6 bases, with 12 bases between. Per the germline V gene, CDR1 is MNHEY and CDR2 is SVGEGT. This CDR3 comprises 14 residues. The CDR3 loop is CASSYRDNLDTQYF. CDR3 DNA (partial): TGTGCCAGCAGTTACCGGGACAACCTGGATACG.

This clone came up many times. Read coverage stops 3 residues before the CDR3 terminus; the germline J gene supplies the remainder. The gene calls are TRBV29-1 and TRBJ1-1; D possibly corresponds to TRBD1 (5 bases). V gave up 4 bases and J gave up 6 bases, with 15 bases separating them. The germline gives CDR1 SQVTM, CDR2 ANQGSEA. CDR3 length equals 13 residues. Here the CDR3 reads CSVAGRVMAEAFF. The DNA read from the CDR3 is TGCAGCGTTGCCGGCAGGGTTATGGCTGAA.

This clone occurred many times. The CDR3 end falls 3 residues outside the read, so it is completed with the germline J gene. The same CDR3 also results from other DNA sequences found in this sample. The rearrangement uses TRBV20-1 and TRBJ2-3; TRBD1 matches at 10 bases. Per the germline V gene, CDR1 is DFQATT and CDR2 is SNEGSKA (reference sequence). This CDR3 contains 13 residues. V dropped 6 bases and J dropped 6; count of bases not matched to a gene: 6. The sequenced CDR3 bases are TGCAGTGCGCCCGGACAGGGGGTGGATACG. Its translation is CSAPGQGVDT. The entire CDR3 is CSAPGQGVDTQYF.

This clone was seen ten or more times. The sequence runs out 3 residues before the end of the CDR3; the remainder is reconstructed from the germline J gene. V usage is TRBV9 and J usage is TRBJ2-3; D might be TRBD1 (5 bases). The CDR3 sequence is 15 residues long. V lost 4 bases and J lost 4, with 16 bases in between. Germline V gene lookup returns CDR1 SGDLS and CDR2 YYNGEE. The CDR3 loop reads CASSPRTRTSDTQYF. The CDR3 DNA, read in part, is TGTGCCAGCAGCCCCCGGACACGTACTTCAGATACG.

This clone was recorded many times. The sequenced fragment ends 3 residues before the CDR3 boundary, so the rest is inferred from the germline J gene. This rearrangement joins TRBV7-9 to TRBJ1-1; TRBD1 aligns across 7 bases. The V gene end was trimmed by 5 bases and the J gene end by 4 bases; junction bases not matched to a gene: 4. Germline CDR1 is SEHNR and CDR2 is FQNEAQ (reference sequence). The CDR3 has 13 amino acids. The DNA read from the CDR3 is TGTGCCAGCAGCCCAGACAGGGCCACTGAA. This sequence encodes CASSPDRATE. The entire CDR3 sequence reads CASSPDRATEAFF.